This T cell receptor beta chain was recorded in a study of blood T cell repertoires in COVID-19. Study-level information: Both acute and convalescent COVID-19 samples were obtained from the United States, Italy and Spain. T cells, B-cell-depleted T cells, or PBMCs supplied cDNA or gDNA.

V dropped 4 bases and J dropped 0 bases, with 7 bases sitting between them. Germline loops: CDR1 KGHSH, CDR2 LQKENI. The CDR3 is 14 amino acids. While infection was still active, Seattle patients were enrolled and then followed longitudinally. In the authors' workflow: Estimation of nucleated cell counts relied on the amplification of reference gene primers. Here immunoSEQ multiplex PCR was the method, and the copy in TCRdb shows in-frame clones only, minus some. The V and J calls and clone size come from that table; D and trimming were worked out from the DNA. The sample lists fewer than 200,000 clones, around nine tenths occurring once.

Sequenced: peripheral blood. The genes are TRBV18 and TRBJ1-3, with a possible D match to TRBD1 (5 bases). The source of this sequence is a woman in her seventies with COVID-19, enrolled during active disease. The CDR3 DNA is TGTGCCAGCTCACAGACAGACTCTGGAAACACCATATATTTT. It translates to CASSQTDSGNTIYF.